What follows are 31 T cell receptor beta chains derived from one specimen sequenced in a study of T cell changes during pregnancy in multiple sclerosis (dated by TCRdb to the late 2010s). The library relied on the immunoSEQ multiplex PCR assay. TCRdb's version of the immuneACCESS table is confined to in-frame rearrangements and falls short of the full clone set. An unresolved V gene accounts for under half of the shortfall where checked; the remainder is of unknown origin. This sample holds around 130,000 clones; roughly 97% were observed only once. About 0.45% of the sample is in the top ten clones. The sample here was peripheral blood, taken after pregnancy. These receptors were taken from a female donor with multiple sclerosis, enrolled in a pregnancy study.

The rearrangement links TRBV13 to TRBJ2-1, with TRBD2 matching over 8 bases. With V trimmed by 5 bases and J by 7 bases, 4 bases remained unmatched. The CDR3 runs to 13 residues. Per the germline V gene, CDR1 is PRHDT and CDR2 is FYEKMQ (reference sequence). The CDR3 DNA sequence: TGTGCCAGCAGCCCCCGGGGGGGTAATGAGCAGTTCTTC. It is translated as CASSPRGGNEQFF. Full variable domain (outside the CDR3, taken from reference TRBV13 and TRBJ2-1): AAGVIQSPRHLIKEKRETATLKCYPIPRHDTVYWYQQGPGQDPQFLISFYEKMQSDKGSIPDRFSAQQFSDYHSELNMSSLELGDSALYFCASSPRGGNEQFFGPGTRLTVL.

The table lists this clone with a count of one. The CDR3 bases are TGTGCCAGCAGAAAGGGGGCCGGGGAGCTGTTTTTT. Amino acid sequence: CASRKGAGELFF. The chain combines TRBV6-5 with TRBJ2-2, with D tentatively TRBD1 (6 bases). Trimming cost V 6 bases and J 6 bases, with 8 bases left between them. Per germline, CDR1 MNHEY and CDR2 SVGAGI. The CDR3 sequence is 12 residues long.

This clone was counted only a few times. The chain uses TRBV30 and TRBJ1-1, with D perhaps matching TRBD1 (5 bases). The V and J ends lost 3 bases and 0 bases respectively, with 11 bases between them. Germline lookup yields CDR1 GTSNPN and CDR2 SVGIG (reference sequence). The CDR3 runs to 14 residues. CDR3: CAWRGDSLNTEAFF. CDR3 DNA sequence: TGTGCCTGGAGGGGTGACAGCTTGAACACTGAAGCTTTCTTT.

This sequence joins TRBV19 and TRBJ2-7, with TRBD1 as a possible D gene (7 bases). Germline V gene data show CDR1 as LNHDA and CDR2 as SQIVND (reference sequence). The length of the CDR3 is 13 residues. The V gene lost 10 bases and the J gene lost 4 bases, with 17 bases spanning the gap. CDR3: CATRGDTHYEQYF. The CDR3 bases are TGTGCCACCAGGGGGGATACCCATTACGAGCAGTACTTC.

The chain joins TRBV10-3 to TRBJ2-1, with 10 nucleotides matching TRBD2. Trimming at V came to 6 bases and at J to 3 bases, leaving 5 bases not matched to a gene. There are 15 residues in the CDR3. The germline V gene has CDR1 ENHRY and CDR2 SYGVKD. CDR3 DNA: TGTGCCATCAGGAAAACTAGCGGGGTCTACAATGAGCAGTTCTTC. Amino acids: CAIRKTSGVYNEQFF.

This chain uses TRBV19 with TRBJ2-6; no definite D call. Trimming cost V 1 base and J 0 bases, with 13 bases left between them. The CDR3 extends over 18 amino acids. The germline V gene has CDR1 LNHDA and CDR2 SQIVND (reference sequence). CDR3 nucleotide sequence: TGTGCCAGTAGTATAGGCTTCGGTTCCCTCTCTGGGGCCAACGTCCTGACTTTC. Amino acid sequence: CASSIGFGSLSGANVLTF.

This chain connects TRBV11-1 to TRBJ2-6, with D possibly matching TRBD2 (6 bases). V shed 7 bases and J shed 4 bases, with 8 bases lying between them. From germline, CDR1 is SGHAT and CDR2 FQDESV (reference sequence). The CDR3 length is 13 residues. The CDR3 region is CASTRGGANVLTF. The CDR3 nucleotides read TGTGCCAGCACCCGGGGGGGGGCCAACGTCCTGACTTTC.

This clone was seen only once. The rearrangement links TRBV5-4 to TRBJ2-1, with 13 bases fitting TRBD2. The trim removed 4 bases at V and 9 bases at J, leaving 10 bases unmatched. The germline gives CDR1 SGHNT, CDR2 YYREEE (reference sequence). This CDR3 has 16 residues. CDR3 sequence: CASSPRTSGSHGEQFF. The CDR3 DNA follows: TGTGCCAGCAGCCCGAGGACTAGCGGGAGTCATGGTGAGCAGTTCTTC. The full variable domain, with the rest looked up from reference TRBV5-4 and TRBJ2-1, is ETGVTQSPTHLIKTRGQQVTLRCSSQSGHNTVSWYQQALGQGPQFIFQYYREEENGRGNFPPRFSGLQFPNYSSELNVNALELDDSALYLCASSPRTSGSHGEQFFGPGTRLTVL.

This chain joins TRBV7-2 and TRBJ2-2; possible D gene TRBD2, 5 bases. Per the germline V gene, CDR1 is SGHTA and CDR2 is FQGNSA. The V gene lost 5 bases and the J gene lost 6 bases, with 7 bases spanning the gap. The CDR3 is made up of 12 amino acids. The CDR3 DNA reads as TGTGCCAGCAGCCGGGATGCCGGGGAGCTGTTTTTT. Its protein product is CASSRDAGELFF.

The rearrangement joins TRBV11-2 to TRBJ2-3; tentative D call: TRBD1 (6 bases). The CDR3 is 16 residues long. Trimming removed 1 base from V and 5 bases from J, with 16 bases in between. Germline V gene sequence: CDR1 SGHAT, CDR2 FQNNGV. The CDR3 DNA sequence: TGTGCCAGCAGCTTAGCAGGGGCGCGTAGTATAGATACGCAGTATTTT. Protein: CASSLAGARSIDTQYF.

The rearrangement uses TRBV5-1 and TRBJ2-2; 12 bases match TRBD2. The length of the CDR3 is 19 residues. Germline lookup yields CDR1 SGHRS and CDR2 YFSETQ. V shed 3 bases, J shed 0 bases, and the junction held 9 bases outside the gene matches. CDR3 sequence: CASSSPGLAGTPNTGELFF. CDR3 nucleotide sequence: TGCGCCAGCAGCTCGCCGGGACTAGCGGGCACCCCGAACACCGGGGAGCTGTTTTTT.

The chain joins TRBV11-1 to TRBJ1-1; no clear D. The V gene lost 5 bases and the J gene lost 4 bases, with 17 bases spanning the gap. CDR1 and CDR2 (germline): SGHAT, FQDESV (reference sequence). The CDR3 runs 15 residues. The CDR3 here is CASSSRIAPGTEAFF. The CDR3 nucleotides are TGTGCCAGCAGCAGTAGGATAGCGCCGGGCACTGAAGCTTTCTTT.

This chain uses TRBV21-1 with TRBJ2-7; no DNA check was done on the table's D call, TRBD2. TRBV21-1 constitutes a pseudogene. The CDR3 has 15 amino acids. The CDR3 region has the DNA TGTGCCAGCAGGGGTTTGGCGGGGTGGGCCTACGAGCAGTACTTC. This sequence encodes CASRGLAGWAYEQYF.

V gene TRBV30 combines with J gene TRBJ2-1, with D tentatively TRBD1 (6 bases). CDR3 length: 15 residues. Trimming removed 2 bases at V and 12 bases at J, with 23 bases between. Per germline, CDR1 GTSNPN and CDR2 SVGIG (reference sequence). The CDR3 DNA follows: TGTGCCTGGAGTTCGGGGACGGGACAAAGACGGGCGCAGTTCTTC. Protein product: CAWSSGTGQRRAQFF.

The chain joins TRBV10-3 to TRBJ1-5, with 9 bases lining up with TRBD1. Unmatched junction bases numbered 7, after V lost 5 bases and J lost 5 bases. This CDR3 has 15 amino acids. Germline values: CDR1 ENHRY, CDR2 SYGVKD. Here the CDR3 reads CAISPTGGADQPQHF. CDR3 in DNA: TGTGCCATCAGTCCCACAGGGGGCGCGGATCAGCCCCAGCATTTT.

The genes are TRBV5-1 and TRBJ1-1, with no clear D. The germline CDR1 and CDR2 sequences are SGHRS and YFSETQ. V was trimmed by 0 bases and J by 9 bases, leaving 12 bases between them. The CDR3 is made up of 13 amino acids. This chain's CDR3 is CASSLGGMSKAFF. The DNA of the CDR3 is TGCGCCAGCAGCTTGGGAGGGATGTCAAAAGCTTTCTTT. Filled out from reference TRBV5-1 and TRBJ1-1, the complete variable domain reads KAGVTQTPRYLIKTRGQQVTLSCSPISGHRSVSWYQQTPGQGLQFLFEYFSETQRNKGNFPGRFSGRQFSNSRSEMNVSTLELGDSALYLCASSLGGMSKAFFGQGTRLTVV.

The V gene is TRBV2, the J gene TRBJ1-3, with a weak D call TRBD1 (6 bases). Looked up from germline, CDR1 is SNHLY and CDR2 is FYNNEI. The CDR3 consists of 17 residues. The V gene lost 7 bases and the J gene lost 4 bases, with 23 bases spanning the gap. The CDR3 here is CASTETGSRFGGNTIYF. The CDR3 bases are TGTGCCAGCACGGAGACAGGTTCCCGATTTGGGGGAAACACCATATATTTT.

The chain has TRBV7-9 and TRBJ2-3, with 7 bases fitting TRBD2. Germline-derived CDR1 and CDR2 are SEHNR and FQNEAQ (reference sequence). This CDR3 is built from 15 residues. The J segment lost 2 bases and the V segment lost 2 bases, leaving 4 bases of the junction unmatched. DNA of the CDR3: TGTGCCAGCAGCTTACCGGGGACTACCACAGATACGCAGTATTTT. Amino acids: CASSLPGTTTDTQYF.

The CDR3 DNA reads TGTGCCAGCAGCTTGATCGGAGCGCGAGAGACCCAGTACTTC. Amino acids: CASSLIGARETQYF. The genes are TRBV7-2 and TRBJ2-5; D call uncertain. Germline CDR1 is SGHTA and CDR2 is FQGNSA. The CDR3 totals 14 residues. Trimming stripped 3 bases from V and 4 bases from J, with 12 bases between.

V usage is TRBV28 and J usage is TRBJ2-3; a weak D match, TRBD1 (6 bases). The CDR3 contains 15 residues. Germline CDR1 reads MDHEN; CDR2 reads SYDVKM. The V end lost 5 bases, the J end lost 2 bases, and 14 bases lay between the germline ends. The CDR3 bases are TGTGCCAGCAGTCTCCAGGGGCCCGACACAGATACGCAGTATTTT. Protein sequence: CASSLQGPDTDTQYF.

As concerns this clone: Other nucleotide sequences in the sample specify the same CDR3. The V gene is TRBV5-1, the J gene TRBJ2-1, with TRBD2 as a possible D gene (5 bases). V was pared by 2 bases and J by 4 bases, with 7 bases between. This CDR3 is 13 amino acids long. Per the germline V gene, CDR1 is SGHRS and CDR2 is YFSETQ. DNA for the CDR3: TGCGCCAGCAGCTTAGCGGTATACAATGAGCAGTTCTTC. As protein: CASSLAVYNEQFF.

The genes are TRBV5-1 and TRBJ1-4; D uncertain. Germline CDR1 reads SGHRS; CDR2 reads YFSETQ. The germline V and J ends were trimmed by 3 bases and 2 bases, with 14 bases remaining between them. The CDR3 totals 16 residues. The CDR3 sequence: CASSSNKGATNEKLFF. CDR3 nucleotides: TGCGCCAGCAGCTCCAACAAGGGAGCTACTAATGAAAAACTGTTTTTT.

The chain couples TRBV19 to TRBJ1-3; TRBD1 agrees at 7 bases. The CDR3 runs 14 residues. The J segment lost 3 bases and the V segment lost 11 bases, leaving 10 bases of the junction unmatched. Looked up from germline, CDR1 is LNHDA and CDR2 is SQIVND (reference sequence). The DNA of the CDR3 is TGTGCCGCCTCGGGAGGGGGCCTTGGAAACACCATATATTTT. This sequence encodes CAASGGGLGNTIYF. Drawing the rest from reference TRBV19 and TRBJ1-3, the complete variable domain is DGGITQSPKYLFRKEGQNVTLSCEQNLNHDAMYWYRQDPGQGLRLIYYSQIVNDFQKGDIAEGYSVSREKKESFPLTVTSAQKNPTAFYLCAASGGGLGNTIYFGEGSWLTVV.

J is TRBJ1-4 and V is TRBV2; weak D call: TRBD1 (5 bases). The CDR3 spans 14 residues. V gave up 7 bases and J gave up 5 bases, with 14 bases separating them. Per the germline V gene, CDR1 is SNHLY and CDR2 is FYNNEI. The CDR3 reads CASIAPGMNEKLFF. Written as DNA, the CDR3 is TGTGCCAGCATCGCCCCAGGGATGAATGAAAAACTGTTTTTT.

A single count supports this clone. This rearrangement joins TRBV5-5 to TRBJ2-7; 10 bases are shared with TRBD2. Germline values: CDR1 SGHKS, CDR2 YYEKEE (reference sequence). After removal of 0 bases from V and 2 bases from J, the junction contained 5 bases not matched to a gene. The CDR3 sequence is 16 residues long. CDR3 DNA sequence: TGTGCCAGCAGCTTGGCCTCTAGCGGGAGTCCCTACGAGCAGTACTTC. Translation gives CASSLASSGSPYEQYF.

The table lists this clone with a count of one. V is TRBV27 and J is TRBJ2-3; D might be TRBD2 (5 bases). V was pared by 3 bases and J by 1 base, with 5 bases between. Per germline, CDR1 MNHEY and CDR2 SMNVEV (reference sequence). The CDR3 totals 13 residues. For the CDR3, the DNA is TGTGCCAGCAGTTTGAGGGGCACAGATACGCAGTATTTT. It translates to CASSLRGTDTQYF.

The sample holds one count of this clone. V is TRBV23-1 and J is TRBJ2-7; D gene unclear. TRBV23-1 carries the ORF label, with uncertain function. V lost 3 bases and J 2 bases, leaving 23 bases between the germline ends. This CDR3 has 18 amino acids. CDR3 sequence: CASSHSISRTPMTYEQYF. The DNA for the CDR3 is TGCGCCAGCAGTCATTCAATTTCCAGAACCCCGATGACCTACGAGCAGTACTTC.

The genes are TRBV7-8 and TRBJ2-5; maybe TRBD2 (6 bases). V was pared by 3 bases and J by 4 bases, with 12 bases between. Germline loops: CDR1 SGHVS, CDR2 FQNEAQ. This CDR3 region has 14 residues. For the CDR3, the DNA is TGTGCCAGCAGCTTCCTTAGCGGCCTAGAGACCCAGTACTTC. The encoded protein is CASSFLSGLETQYF.

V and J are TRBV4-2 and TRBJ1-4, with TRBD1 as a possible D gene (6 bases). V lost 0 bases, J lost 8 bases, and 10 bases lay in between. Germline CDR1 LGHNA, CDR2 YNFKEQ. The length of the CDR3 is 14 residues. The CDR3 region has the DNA TGTGCCAGCAGCCAAGATTGGGGGCGGGAAAAACTGTTTTTT. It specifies CASSQDWGREKLFF.

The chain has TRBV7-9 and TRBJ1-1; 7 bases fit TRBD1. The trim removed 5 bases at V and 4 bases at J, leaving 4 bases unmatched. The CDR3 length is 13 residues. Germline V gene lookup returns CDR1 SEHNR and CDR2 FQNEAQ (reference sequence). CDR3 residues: CASSVDRVTEAFF. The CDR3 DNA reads TGTGCCAGCAGCGTCGACAGGGTCACTGAAGCTTTCTTT.

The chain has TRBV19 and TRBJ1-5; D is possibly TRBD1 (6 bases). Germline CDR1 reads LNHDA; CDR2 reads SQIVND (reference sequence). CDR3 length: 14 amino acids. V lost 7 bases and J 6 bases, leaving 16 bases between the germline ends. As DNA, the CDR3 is TGTGCCAGTAACCCGGGGGGGCTCGGTCAGCCCCAGCATTTT. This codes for CASNPGGLGQPQHF.